Below, 6 T cell receptor beta chains from the same sample are listed, as sequenced in a study of blood T cell repertoires in COVID-19. TCRdb's copy holds only in-frame clones and misses some; the assay was immunoSEQ multiplex PCR. The data contain some 150,000 clones, more than 80% of them singletons. The material sequenced was peripheral blood. The receptors stem from a man aged 65-85 years with acute or convalescent COVID-19.

The V and J genes are TRBV7-3 and TRBJ2-2; TRBD1 is a possible D gene (6 bases). The CDR3 consists of 18 residues. Between the trimmed V and J ends, which lost 2 bases and 1 base, there was a span of 17 bases. CDR1 is SGHTA, CDR2 FQGTGA, per germline. CDR3 sequence (DNA): TGTGCCAGCAGCTTAGGACAGCCCCTCGCTATGAACACCGGGGAGCTGTTTTTT. Amino acid sequence: CASSLGQPLAMNTGELFF.

The genes are TRBV6-6 and TRBJ2-7; TRBD2 might be the D (5 bases). The CDR3 length is 13 residues. Trimming left V 9 bases short and J 4 bases short, with 16 bases between. CDR1 MNHNY and CDR2 SVGAGI come from the germline V gene (reference sequence). This CDR3 reads CARDDYAFYEQYF. CDR3 coding DNA: TGTGCCAGAGACGACTATGCGTTTTACGAGCAGTACTTC.

The J gene is TRBJ1-1, the V gene TRBV19; weak D call: TRBD1 (6 bases). From germline, CDR1 is LNHDA and CDR2 SQIVND (reference sequence). The CDR3 runs to 18 residues. V gave up 1 base and J gave up 1 base, with 19 bases separating them. The CDR3 coding sequence is TGTGCCAGTAGTATAGTTTCAGGGGCTCTCACAAAGAACACTGAAGCTTTCTTT. It encodes CASSIVSGALTKNTEAFF.

CDR3 coding DNA: TGTGCCAGCAGCCGGGGGGACGCCAATCAGCCCCAGCATTTT. Protein product: CASSRGDANQPQHF. The J gene is TRBJ1-5, the V gene TRBV7-9; a weak D match, TRBD1 (5 bases). The CDR3 length is 14 residues. CDR1 and CDR2 from the germline V gene are SEHNR and FQNEAQ (reference sequence). Trimming left V 5 bases short and J 3 bases short, with 11 bases between.

J is TRBJ2-3 and V is TRBV5-1; TRBD2 aligns across 10 bases. CDR1 and CDR2 from the germline V gene are SGHRS and YFSETQ. The CDR3 contains 15 residues. V lost 1 base to trimming and J lost 5 bases; unmatched junction nucleotides: 4. The CDR3 is CASSLTSGVQDTQYF. DNA of the CDR3: TGCGCCAGCAGCTTGACTAGCGGGGTTCAAGATACGCAGTATTTT.

The chain links TRBV12-5 to TRBJ2-3, with 8 bases that match TRBD1. CDR3 length equals 16 residues. CDR1 is LGHNT, CDR2 FRNRAP, per germline. V lost 4 bases to trimming and J lost 2 bases; unmatched junction nucleotides: 8. The CDR3 DNA is TGTGCTAGTGGTTCCGGGACAGGCCCCGACACAGATACGCAGTATTTT. This gives the protein CASGSGTGPDTDTQYF.